These T cell receptor beta chains were read from a single sample in a study of T cell responses to AZD1222 COVID-19 vaccine. The assay was immunoSEQ multiplex PCR, and TCRdb's table has in-frame clones only and misses some. This sample yields tens of thousands of clones, of which approximately 91% are seen a single time; 22% belongs to the top ten. The material was peripheral blood, obtained on day 0 of AZD1222 vaccination. All receptors come from an adult in good health. Both conserved end residues are part of each CDR3. Fields, in order: D gene, V gene, J gene, clone size, CDR3 DNA, CDR3 protein. D genes are given only for firm matches. Expanded clones are given a class, and other clones once, few, many or no size at all.

d_call: -; v_call: TRBV6-5; j_call: TRBJ2-2; clone_size: -; cdr3_nt: TGTGCCAGCAGTTACAGCACCGGGGAGCTGTTTTTT; cdr3_aa: CASSYSTGELFF
d_call: -; v_call: TRBV18; j_call: TRBJ1-4; clone_size: -; cdr3_nt: TGTGCCAGCTCACCACGGGCAGTTGCAACTAATGAAAAACTGTTTTTT; cdr3_aa: CASSPRAVATNEKLFF
d_call: -; v_call: TRBV28; j_call: TRBJ1-5; clone_size: -; cdr3_nt: TGTGCCAGCAGTTTAGTGGTAAGCAATCAGCCCCAGCATTTT; cdr3_aa: CASSLVVSNQPQHF
d_call: TRBD1; v_call: TRBV4-3; j_call: TRBJ1-1; clone_size: -; cdr3_nt: TGCGCCAGCAGCCGCGGACAGGGATACACTGAAGCTTTCTTT; cdr3_aa: CASSRGQGYTEAFF
d_call: TRBD1; v_call: TRBV12-5; j_call: TRBJ1-5; clone_size: -; cdr3_nt: TGTGCTAGTGGTGCGGGGACAGGGGGAAATCAGCCCCAGCATTTT; cdr3_aa: CASGAGTGGNQPQHF
d_call: -; v_call: TRBV12-3/TRBV12-4; j_call: TRBJ1-2; clone_size: -; cdr3_nt: TGTGCCAGCAGTTTGGGGAGGGACTATGGCTACACCTTC; cdr3_aa: CASSLGRDYGYTF
d_call: -; v_call: TRBV4-3; j_call: TRBJ1-6; clone_size: -; cdr3_nt: TGCGCCAGCAGCCAGGAACAGGGTTGGAGTTCACCCCTCCACTTT; cdr3_aa: CASSQEQGWSSPLHF
d_call: -; v_call: TRBV6-5; j_call: TRBJ2-3; clone_size: -; cdr3_nt: TGTGCCAGCAGTTCCCGACCAGATACGCAGTATTTT; cdr3_aa: CASSSRPDTQYF
d_call: TRBD2; v_call: TRBV2; j_call: TRBJ2-7; clone_size: -; cdr3_nt: TGTGCCAGCAGAGACCAGTTCCCCGGGACTAGCGGCTACGAGCAGTACTTC; cdr3_aa: CASRDQFPGTSGYEQYF
d_call: TRBD1; v_call: TRBV19; j_call: TRBJ2-1; clone_size: -; cdr3_nt: TGTGCCAGCGGACAGGGAGTAAGCAATGAGCAGTTCTTC; cdr3_aa: CASGQGVSNEQFF
d_call: TRBD1; v_call: TRBV7-2; j_call: TRBJ2-7; clone_size: -; cdr3_nt: TGTGCCAGCAGCTTAATGACAGGGGCCCTCTACGAGCAGTACTTC; cdr3_aa: CASSLMTGALYEQYF
d_call: TRBD1; v_call: TRBV18; j_call: TRBJ1-1; clone_size: -; cdr3_nt: TGTGCCAGCTCACCAAACTACGGACAGGACCAGAACACTGAAGCTTTCTTT; cdr3_aa: CASSPNYGQDQNTEAFF
d_call: TRBD1; v_call: TRBV5-6; j_call: TRBJ1-2; clone_size: -; cdr3_nt: TGTGCCAGCAGCAATCCGGGACAGGGATCTGGCTACACCTTC; cdr3_aa: CASSNPGQGSGYTF
d_call: TRBD1; v_call: TRBV9; j_call: TRBJ1-2; clone_size: -; cdr3_nt: TGTGCCAGCAGCCCACAGGGGAACTATGGCTACACCTTC; cdr3_aa: CASSPQGNYGYTF
d_call: -; v_call: TRBV11-3; j_call: TRBJ2-7; clone_size: -; cdr3_nt: TGTGCCAGCAGCCCTGGGGGCCTAGGAAGCGGGGTTAGCTCCTACGAGCAGTACTTC; cdr3_aa: CASSPGGLGSGVSSYEQYF
d_call: -; v_call: TRBV5-4; j_call: TRBJ1-2; clone_size: -; cdr3_nt: TGTGCCAGCAGACCAGGGACAATCTGGAGGTATGGCTACACCTTC; cdr3_aa: CASRPGTIWRYGYTF
d_call: -; v_call: TRBV28; j_call: TRBJ2-7; clone_size: -; cdr3_nt: TGTGCCAGCAGTTTGGGGTACAGGGTCCAATCGGGTTGGAAGCAGTACTTC; cdr3_aa: CASSLGYRVQSGWKQYF
d_call: -; v_call: TRBV7-9; j_call: TRBJ1-2; clone_size: -; cdr3_nt: TGTGCCAGCAGCTTAGTAAAAGGGGGAGACTATGGCTACACCTTC; cdr3_aa: CASSLVKGGDYGYTF
d_call: -; v_call: TRBV9; j_call: TRBJ2-3; clone_size: -; cdr3_nt: TGTGCCAGCAGCGTTTTTAGCGGAACAGATACGCAGTATTTT; cdr3_aa: CASSVFSGTDTQYF
d_call: TRBD2; v_call: TRBV5-4; j_call: TRBJ2-1; clone_size: -; cdr3_nt: TGTGCCAGCAGCCTAGCGGGGAGCTCCTACAATGAGCAGTTCTTC; cdr3_aa: CASSLAGSSYNEQFF
d_call: -; v_call: TRBV6-5; j_call: TRBJ2-2; clone_size: once; cdr3_nt: TGTGCCAGCATCCCGGCGGGGAACACCGGGGAGCTGTTTTTT; cdr3_aa: CASIPAGNTGELFF
d_call: TRBD2; v_call: TRBV6-6; j_call: TRBJ2-1; clone_size: -; cdr3_nt: TGTGCCAGCAGTTACCGAGGTGGGGAGGGCAATGAGCAGTTCTTC; cdr3_aa: CASSYRGGEGNEQFF
d_call: -; v_call: TRBV27; j_call: TRBJ1-5; clone_size: once; cdr3_nt: TGTGCCAGCAGTTTATCGAGGCAGGGGCCCCAGCATTTT; cdr3_aa: CASSLSRQGPQHF
d_call: TRBD1; v_call: TRBV6-2/TRBV6-3; j_call: TRBJ2-7; clone_size: -; cdr3_nt: TGTGCCAGCAGTTACTCTCATTTCAGGGGGTACGAGCAGTACTTC; cdr3_aa: CASSYSHFRGYEQYF
d_call: -; v_call: TRBV5-1; j_call: TRBJ2-2; clone_size: -; cdr3_nt: TGCGCCAGCAGGGACAGCCCGAACACCGGGGAGCTGTTTTTT; cdr3_aa: CASRDSPNTGELFF
d_call: -; v_call: TRBV2; j_call: TRBJ2-7; clone_size: medium-sized; cdr3_nt: TGTGCCAGCAGTGGCGAGTTGGTGGTCTCCTACGAGCAGTACTTC; cdr3_aa: CASSGELVVSYEQYF
d_call: -; v_call: TRBV18; j_call: TRBJ2-7; clone_size: -; cdr3_nt: TGTGCCAGCTCACTAGGACTCGACTACGAGCAGTACTTC; cdr3_aa: CASSLGLDYEQYF
d_call: -; v_call: TRBV5-1; j_call: TRBJ2-7; clone_size: -; cdr3_nt: TGCGCCAGCAGCCCAGGACAGACCTATAGCGAGCAGTACTTC; cdr3_aa: CASSPGQTYSEQYF
d_call: -; v_call: TRBV12-5; j_call: TRBJ2-1; clone_size: -; cdr3_nt: TGTGCTAGTGGTTTGGGTCATGAGCAGTTCTTC; cdr3_aa: CASGLGHEQFF
d_call: TRBD1; v_call: TRBV19; j_call: TRBJ2-4; clone_size: -; cdr3_nt: TGTGCCAGTAGTGGATGGTTGGGACAGGGCGAGGGAAACATTCAGTACTTC; cdr3_aa: CASSGWLGQGEGNIQYF
d_call: -; v_call: TRBV6-1; j_call: TRBJ1-2; clone_size: once; cdr3_nt: TGTGCCAGCAGTGAACGGGTCTATGGCTACACCTTC; cdr3_aa: CASSERVYGYTF
d_call: TRBD1; v_call: TRBV7-2; j_call: TRBJ2-3; clone_size: -; cdr3_nt: TGTGCCAGCAGCTCGGGACAGAACACAGATACGCAGTATTTT; cdr3_aa: CASSSGQNTDTQYF
d_call: TRBD1; v_call: TRBV6-5; j_call: TRBJ1-2; clone_size: -; cdr3_nt: TGTGCCAGCACTCCCTCGGGGACAGGGGTCTATGGCTACACCTTC; cdr3_aa: CASTPSGTGVYGYTF
d_call: -; v_call: TRBV6-2/TRBV6-3; j_call: TRBJ1-2; clone_size: -; cdr3_nt: TGTGCCAGCAGTTACCACGTCTATGATGGCTACACCTTC; cdr3_aa: CASSYHVYDGYTF
d_call: -; v_call: TRBV28; j_call: TRBJ2-7; clone_size: -; cdr3_nt: TGTGCCAGCAGTCCTGACCACTACGAGCAGTACTTC; cdr3_aa: CASSPDHYEQYF
d_call: TRBD1; v_call: TRBV30; j_call: TRBJ1-2; clone_size: -; cdr3_nt: TGTGCCTGGAGTGTACAGGGGGGCTACACCTTC; cdr3_aa: CAWSVQGGYTF
d_call: -; v_call: TRBV19; j_call: TRBJ2-5; clone_size: -; cdr3_nt: TGTGCCAGTAGTCGACAGTCCGGCTACTCTCAAGAGACCCAGTACTTC; cdr3_aa: CASSRQSGYSQETQYF
d_call: -; v_call: TRBV14; j_call: TRBJ1-3; clone_size: -; cdr3_nt: TGTGCCAGCAGCCTCTCAGGAAACACCATATATTTT; cdr3_aa: CASSLSGNTIYF
d_call: -; v_call: TRBV7-9; j_call: TRBJ1-1; clone_size: once; cdr3_nt: TGTGCCAGCAGCCTCCTACCGTTGATGAACACTGAAGCTTTCTTT; cdr3_aa: CASSLLPLMNTEAFF
d_call: -; v_call: TRBV19; j_call: TRBJ2-6; clone_size: -; cdr3_nt: TGTGCCACCCGACGGGCAGGGAATCCCTCTGGGGCCAACGTCCTGACTTTC; cdr3_aa: CATRRAGNPSGANVLTF
d_call: -; v_call: TRBV19; j_call: TRBJ1-5; clone_size: -; cdr3_nt: TGTGCCTCTACACCCTCCGGGAGCACTAGCAATCAGCCCCAGCATTTT; cdr3_aa: CASTPSGSTSNQPQHF
d_call: -; v_call: TRBV6-5; j_call: TRBJ1-6; clone_size: -; cdr3_nt: TGTGCCAGCAGTACACAGGGACTCTATAATTCACCCCTCCACTTT; cdr3_aa: CASSTQGLYNSPLHF
d_call: -; v_call: TRBV21-1; j_call: TRBJ2-7; clone_size: -; cdr3_nt: TGTGCCAGCAACTTCATCGACAGGGGCCACCGTCCCTACGAGCAGTACTTC; cdr3_aa: CASNFIDRGHRPYEQYF
d_call: -; v_call: TRBV7-3; j_call: TRBJ2-2; clone_size: -; cdr3_nt: TGTGCCAGCAGCTCGACGACAGGCGCGAACACCGGGGAGCTGTTTTTT; cdr3_aa: CASSSTTGANTGELFF
d_call: -; v_call: TRBV19; j_call: TRBJ1-5; clone_size: few; cdr3_nt: TGTGCCAGTAGTGGGGGGTCTAATTATCAGCCCCAGCATTTT; cdr3_aa: CASSGGSNYQPQHF
d_call: -; v_call: TRBV28; j_call: TRBJ2-1; clone_size: -; cdr3_nt: TGTGCCAGCAGTTTACCGGGGATCTCCTACAATGAGCAGTTCTTC; cdr3_aa: CASSLPGISYNEQFF
d_call: -; v_call: TRBV19; j_call: TRBJ1-5; clone_size: -; cdr3_nt: TGTGCCAGTATGCGGGAAGACCCAAGCAATCAGCCCCAGCATTTT; cdr3_aa: CASMREDPSNQPQHF
d_call: -; v_call: TRBV7-6; j_call: TRBJ2-1; clone_size: -; cdr3_nt: TGTGCCAGCAGCTTAGGAGAACACAATGAGCAGTTCTTC; cdr3_aa: CASSLGEHNEQFF
d_call: TRBD2; v_call: TRBV18; j_call: TRBJ2-3; clone_size: -; cdr3_nt: TGTGCCAGCTCATTCCGAGCGGGGGGGGAAGATACGCAGTATTTT; cdr3_aa: CASSFRAGGEDTQYF
d_call: -; v_call: TRBV19; j_call: TRBJ2-7; clone_size: -; cdr3_nt: TGTGCCAGTAGTCCCGACGCTACCGGCGAGCAGTACTTC; cdr3_aa: CASSPDATGEQYF
d_call: -; v_call: TRBV21-1; j_call: TRBJ1-6; clone_size: -; cdr3_nt: TGTGCCACCACAGGGTCTCCCCTCCACTTT; cdr3_aa: CATTGSPLHF
d_call: -; v_call: TRBV11-3; j_call: TRBJ2-1; clone_size: few; cdr3_nt: TGTGCCAGCAGCGGGGATGGGAATGAGCAGTTCTTC; cdr3_aa: CASSGDGNEQFF
d_call: -; v_call: TRBV9; j_call: TRBJ2-5; clone_size: -; cdr3_nt: TGTGCCAGCAGCGTAGGGTTTGAGACCCAGTACTTC; cdr3_aa: CASSVGFETQYF
d_call: -; v_call: TRBV9; j_call: TRBJ1-1; clone_size: -; cdr3_nt: TGTGCCAGCAGCGTAGCTGTGGGGGGCACTGAAGCTTTCTTT; cdr3_aa: CASSVAVGGTEAFF
d_call: -; v_call: TRBV6-5; j_call: TRBJ2-4; clone_size: -; cdr3_nt: TGTGCCAGCAGCCCCGAGTTAACCCTTAACATTCAGTACTTC; cdr3_aa: CASSPELTLNIQYF
d_call: TRBD1; v_call: TRBV13; j_call: TRBJ2-3; clone_size: -; cdr3_nt: TGTGCCAGCAGCCAAAGACAGGGTGGTGATACGCAGTATTTT; cdr3_aa: CASSQRQGGDTQYF
d_call: -; v_call: TRBV7-2; j_call: TRBJ2-7; clone_size: -; cdr3_nt: TGTGCCAGCAGCTTACTCAACCTCGGGACGGGGGCCTACGAGCAGTACTTC; cdr3_aa: CASSLLNLGTGAYEQYF
d_call: -; v_call: TRBV15; j_call: TRBJ1-3; clone_size: -; cdr3_nt: TGTGCCACCCGGACTGGAAACACCATATATTTT; cdr3_aa: CATRTGNTIYF
d_call: -; v_call: TRBV3-1/TRBV3-2; j_call: TRBJ1-1; clone_size: -; cdr3_nt: TGTGCCAGCAGCCAAGGGGTGAACACTGAAGCTTTCTTT; cdr3_aa: CASSQGVNTEAFF
d_call: TRBD1; v_call: TRBV19; j_call: TRBJ1-5; clone_size: -; cdr3_nt: TGTGCCAGTACCACAGGGGGCAATCAGCCCCAGCATTTT; cdr3_aa: CASTTGGNQPQHF